The 7 T cell receptor beta chains below were found in one sample sequenced in a study of CD8 T cells in Susac syndrome. Reverse transcription used roughly 0.45 to 1 ug RNA and random hexamers. TCRdb reprocessed the immunoSEQ multiplex PCR reads with MiXCR, giving one entry per CDR3 protein. The table records around 150,000 distinct CDR3 sequences, more than 85% of them present only once. The material sequenced was CD4+ T cells from PBMCs. The receptors shown here come from a human donor with Susac syndrome.

The chain has TRBV3-1 and TRBJ1-2; possible D gene TRBD1, 5 bases. V was trimmed by 8 bases and J by 6 bases, leaving 7 bases between them. Germline-derived CDR1 and CDR2 are LGHDT and YNNKEL (reference sequence). This CDR3 spans 10 amino acids. The chain's CDR3 is CASGDHGYTF. For the CDR3, the DNA is TGTGCCAGCGGGGACCATGGCTACACCTTC.

The CDR3, as DNA: TGCAGTGCTAGTCTTTCTAGCGGGAGCTCCTACAATGAGCAGTTCTTC. It encodes CSASLSSGSSYNEQFF. This chain connects TRBV20-1 to TRBJ2-1; 10 nucleotides align to TRBD2. Germline V gene data show CDR1 as DFQATT and CDR2 as SNEGSKA (reference sequence). The CDR3 consists of 16 residues. V lost 3 bases to trimming and J lost 0 bases; unmatched junction nucleotides: 5.

The genes are TRBV28 and TRBJ2-5; 7 positions match TRBD1. The germline V gene encodes CDR1 MDHEN and CDR2 SYDVKM. The ends lost 7 bases at V and 1 base at J; junction bases unmatched: 6. The CDR3 covers 14 residues. For the CDR3, the DNA is TGTGCCAGCACCCTGGGACAGCCCCAAGAGACCCAGTACTTC. Translated, it gives CASTLGQPQETQYF. The variable domain in full, with the rest retrieved from reference TRBV28 and TRBJ2-5, is DVKVTQSSRYLVKRTGEKVFLECVQDMDHENMFWYRQDPGLGLRLIYFSYDVKMKEKGDIPEGYSVSREKKERFSLILESASTNQTSMYLCASTLGQPQETQYFGPGTRLLVL.

V usage is TRBV29-1 and J usage is TRBJ1-4; no firm D call. Germline CDR1 is SQVTM and CDR2 is ANQGSEA. This CDR3 has 13 residues. Trimming pared 0 bases from V and 8 bases from J, leaving 10 bases between. CDR3: CSVEDRAREKLFF. CDR3 DNA sequence: TGCAGCGTTGAAGATCGCGCGAGAGAAAAACTGTTTTTT.

This clonotype was seen a handful of times. The chain employs TRBV30 and TRBJ1-2; 7 bases agree with TRBD1. Germline V gene lookup returns CDR1 GTSNPN and CDR2 SVGIG (reference sequence). V dropped 3 bases and J dropped 8; count of bases not matched to a gene: 9. CDR3 length: 13 amino acids. CDR3 nucleotide sequence: TGTGCCTGGAGCGAAGGGGGCTTAGGGGGCTACACCTTC. This sequence encodes CAWSEGGLGGYTF.

The chain is built from TRBV20-1 and TRBJ1-3; no definite D call. The V gene lost 1 base and the J gene lost 8 bases, with 21 bases spanning the gap. The length of the CDR3 is 16 residues. Germline lookup yields CDR1 DFQATT and CDR2 SNEGSKA (reference sequence). CDR3 bases: TGCAGTGCTAGAGTGGCAAAGGGATTTGGAAGTGACACCATATATTTT. This encodes CSARVAKGFGSDTIYF.

The chain couples TRBV20-1 to TRBJ1-4; 9 nucleotides match TRBD1. V dropped 8 bases and J dropped 5; count of bases not matched to a gene: 6. The germline CDR1 and CDR2 sequences are DFQATT and SNEGSKA (reference sequence). The CDR3 spans 13 residues. CDR3 sequence: CSPKTGGNEKLFF. In nucleotides, the CDR3 is TGCAGTCCGAAGACAGGGGGGAATGAAAAACTGTTTTTT.